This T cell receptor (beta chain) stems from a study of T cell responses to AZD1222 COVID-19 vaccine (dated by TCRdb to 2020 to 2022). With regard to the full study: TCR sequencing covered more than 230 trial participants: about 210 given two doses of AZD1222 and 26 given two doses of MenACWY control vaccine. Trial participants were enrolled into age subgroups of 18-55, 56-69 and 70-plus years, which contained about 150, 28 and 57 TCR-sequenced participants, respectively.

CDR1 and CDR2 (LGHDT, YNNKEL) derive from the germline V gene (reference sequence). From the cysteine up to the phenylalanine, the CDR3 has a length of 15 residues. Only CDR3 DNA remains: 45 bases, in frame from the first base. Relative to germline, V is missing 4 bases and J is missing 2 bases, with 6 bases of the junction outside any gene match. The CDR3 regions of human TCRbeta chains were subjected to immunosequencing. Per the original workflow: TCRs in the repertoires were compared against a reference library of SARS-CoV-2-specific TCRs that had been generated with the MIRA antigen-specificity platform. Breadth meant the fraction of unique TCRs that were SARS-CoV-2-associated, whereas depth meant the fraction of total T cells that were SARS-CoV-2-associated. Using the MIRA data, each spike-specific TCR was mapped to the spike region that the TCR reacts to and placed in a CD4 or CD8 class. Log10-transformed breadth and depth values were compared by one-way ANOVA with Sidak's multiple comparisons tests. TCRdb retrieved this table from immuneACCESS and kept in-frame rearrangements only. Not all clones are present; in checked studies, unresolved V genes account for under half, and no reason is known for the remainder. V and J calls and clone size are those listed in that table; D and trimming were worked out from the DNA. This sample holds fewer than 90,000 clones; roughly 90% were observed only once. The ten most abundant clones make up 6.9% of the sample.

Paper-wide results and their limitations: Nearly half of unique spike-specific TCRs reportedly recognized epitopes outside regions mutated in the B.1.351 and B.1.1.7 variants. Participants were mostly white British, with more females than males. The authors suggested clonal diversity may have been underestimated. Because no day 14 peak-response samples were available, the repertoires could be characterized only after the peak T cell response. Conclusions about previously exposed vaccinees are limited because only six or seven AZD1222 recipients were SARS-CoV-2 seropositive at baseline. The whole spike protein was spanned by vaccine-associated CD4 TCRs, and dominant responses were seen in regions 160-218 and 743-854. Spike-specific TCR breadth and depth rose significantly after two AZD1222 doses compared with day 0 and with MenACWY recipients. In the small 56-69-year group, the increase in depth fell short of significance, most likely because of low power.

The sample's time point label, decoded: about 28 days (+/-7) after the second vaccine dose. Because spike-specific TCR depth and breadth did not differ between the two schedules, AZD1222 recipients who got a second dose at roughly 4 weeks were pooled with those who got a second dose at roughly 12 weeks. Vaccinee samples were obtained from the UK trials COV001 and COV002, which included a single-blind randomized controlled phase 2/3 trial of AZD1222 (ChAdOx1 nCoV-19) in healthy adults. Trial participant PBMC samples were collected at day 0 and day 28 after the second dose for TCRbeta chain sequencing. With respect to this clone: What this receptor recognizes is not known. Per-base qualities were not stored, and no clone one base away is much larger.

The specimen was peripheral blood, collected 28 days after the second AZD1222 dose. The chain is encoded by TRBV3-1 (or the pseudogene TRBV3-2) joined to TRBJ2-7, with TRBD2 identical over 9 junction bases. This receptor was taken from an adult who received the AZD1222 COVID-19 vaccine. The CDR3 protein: CASSLRTSVAYEQYF. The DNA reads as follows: TGTGCCAGCAGCCTAAGGACTAGCGTTGCCTACGAGCAGTACTTC.